Detailed here is one TCR beta chain. Its cognate antigen is unknown. This sample was taken from a study of T cell responses to AZD1222 COVID-19 vaccine. Study observations and caveats: White British donors predominated, females outnumbered males, and clonal diversity was possibly underestimated. Only five or six individuals given AZD1222 were seropositive at baseline. Nearly half of spike-specific TCRs reportedly target variant regions that are unmutated in the B.1.351 and B.1.1.7 variants. Spike-specific TCR breadth rose after two AZD1222 doses, and depth rose as well.

CDR1 and CDR2 (germline): SGDLS, YYNGEE. The CDR3 extends over 14 amino acids. V shed 4 bases and J shed 2 bases, with 10 bases lying between them. Repertoires were generated with immunoSEQ multiplex PCR, while TCRdb's copy carries only in-frame clones and drops some. The repertoire holds roughly 120,000 clones, over 75% seen once, with about 1.6% in the top ten. The chain is built from TRBV9 and TRBJ1-5; D gene unclear. The TCR comes from an adult in good health. Sequencing was performed on peripheral blood, taken on day 0 of AZD1222 vaccination. In nucleotides, the CDR3 is TGTGCCAGCAGCTTCAGACCCGGCAATCAGCCCCAGCATTTT. Its protein product is CASSFRPGNQPQHF. The whole variable domain, filled in from reference TRBV9 and TRBJ1-5, reads DSGVTQTPKHLITATGQRVTLRCSPRSGDLSVYWYQQSLDQGLQFLIQYYNGEERAKGNILERFSAQQFPDLHSELNLSSLELGDSALYFCASSFRPGNQPQHFGDGTRLSIL.